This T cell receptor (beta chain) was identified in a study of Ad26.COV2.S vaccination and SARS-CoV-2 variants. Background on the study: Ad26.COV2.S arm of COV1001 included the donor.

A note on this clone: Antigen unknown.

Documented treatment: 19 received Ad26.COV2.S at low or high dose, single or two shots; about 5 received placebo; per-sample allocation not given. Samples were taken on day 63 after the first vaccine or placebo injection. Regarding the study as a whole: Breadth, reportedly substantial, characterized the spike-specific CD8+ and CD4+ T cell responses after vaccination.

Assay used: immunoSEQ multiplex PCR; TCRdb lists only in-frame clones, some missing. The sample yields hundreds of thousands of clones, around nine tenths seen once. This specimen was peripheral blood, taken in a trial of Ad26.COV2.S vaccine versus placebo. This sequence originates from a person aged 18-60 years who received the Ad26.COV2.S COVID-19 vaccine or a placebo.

CDR3 region: CAARPTQRTNEKLFF. CDR3 DNA sequence: TGTGCCGCACGACCCACCCAAAGAACTAATGAAAAACTGTTTTTT. The chain has TRBV10-3 and TRBJ1-4; unclear D gene. The germline V and J ends were trimmed by 11 bases and 1 base, with 17 bases remaining between them. Germline CDR1 and CDR2: ENHRY and SYGVKD. This CDR3 spans 15 amino acids.